This entry features one TCR beta chain sequence. Its antigen remains unidentified. The protocol was immunoSEQ multiplex PCR, while the TCRdb copy is restricted to in-frame clones and leaves out a portion. The table records some 28,000 clones, 80% to 90% of them present only once. This specimen belongs to a study of T cells in localized non-small cell lung cancer. Study outcomes and limitations: Turning up in adjacent lung were a median roughly 62 of the top 100 tumor clones. Prolonged overall survival went with higher T cell density in the blood.

With 3 bases removed from V and 2 bases from J, the gap between germline ends came to 12 bases. In germline, CDR1 is LNHDA, CDR2 SQIVND (reference sequence). The CDR3 contains 15 residues. The TCR was taken from a woman aged 18-49 years with stage I lung adenocarcinoma. The chain uses TRBV19 and TRBJ2-3; D might be TRBD1 (7 bases). The sequences come from peripheral blood, collected before any cancer treatment. In DNA form, the CDR3 reads TGTGCCAGTAGTATGCAGGGGGGCACCACAGATACGCAGTATTTT. Translating it yields CASSMQGGTTDTQYF. The full variable domain, with the rest looked up from reference TRBV19 and TRBJ2-3, is DGGITQSPKYLFRKEGQNVTLSCEQNLNHDAMYWYRQDPGQGLRLIYYSQIVNDFQKGDIAEGYSVSREKKESFPLTVTSAQKNPTAFYLCASSMQGGTTDTQYFGPGTRLTVL.